Sequencing of this TCR beta chain was carried out in a study of T cells expressing NK-cell markers (dated by TCRdb to about 2020). Background for the entire study: In sorted CD3+CD56+NKG2C+, CD3+CD56+NKG2C- and CD3+CD56-NKG2C+ T-cell subsets from eight or nine donors, TCR beta-chain repertoires were profiled. The eight sequenced donors were randomly selected healthy volunteers, three men and five women. Among the eight sequenced donors, only one was HCMV-seronegative, while the other seven were HCMV-seropositive. Libraries were sequenced as 2 x 150 bp reads on Illumina HiSeq 2000/2500, MiSeq or NextSeq.

HCMV-specific IgG was detected in serum with a commercial ELISA kit to determine HCMV serostatus. Peripheral blood mononuclear cells were isolated from blood by Ficoll density gradient centrifugation. From a lookup of the germline V gene, CDR1 and CDR2 are SNHLY and FYNNEI. There are 13 amino acids in the CDR3, from cysteine to phenylalanine inclusive. No coding sequence is recorded. Sequencer: Illumina HiSeq 2000. The TCR beta cDNA libraries were made using 5'RACE template switching, a step that added both a universal primer site and unique molecular identifiers. cDNA synthesis was primed from the TCR beta constant segment and was followed by two successive PCR amplification steps. Under the source paper's analysis protocol: MIGEC handled demultiplexing of the reads and grouping by UMI, while MiTCR was used to assemble and quantify clonotypes. Only TCR cDNA sequences supported by at least two reads were kept to exclude erroneous sequences. Downstream repertoire analysis used the tcR package, and clonotypes were matched across fractions by CDR3 nucleotide sequence plus V segment. VDJmatch was used to annotate antigen specificity against VDJdb, with one amino acid substitution in CDR3 permitted. TCRdb reprocessed the reads and assigns one entry to each CDR3 protein sequence, leaving out DNA. The V and J calls and clone size are TCRdb's, not the authors'. The sample's own table lists 550,000 or so distinct CDR3 sequences. Around 4% of the sample is in the top ten clones.

Overall study results and their limits: In about six donors, the dominant CD3+CD56+NKG2C+ clonotypes were found to rank among the top 10 CD8+ clonotypes and to make up roughly 1.0-7.5% of CD8+ T cells. It remained unclear whether the expanded NKG2C-expressing T cell clones were specific for HCMV antigens. Those dominant clonotypes were again the most abundant among CD3+CD56-NKG2C+ cells in a handful of donors, at about 28.3-65%.

Concerning this clonotype itself: It lacks a known antigen.

The specimen was blood T cells: a sorted CD56 or NKG2C T cell subset, CD4+ or CD8+ T cells, or bulk PBMC T cells (not recorded which). This chain joins TRBV2 to TRBJ2-1; TCRdb lists TRBD2, though no DNA is available to test this call. The TCR sequence derives from a man aged 18 to 35 in good health. Donor details come from another sample of the same person, matched by shared clones. The CDR3 protein sequence reads: CASKWTSGDEQFF. Beyond the CDR3, the reference TRBV2 and TRBJ2-1 genes provide the residues; the full variable domain reads: EPEVTQTPSHQVTQMGQEVILRCVPISNHLYFYWYRQILGQKVEFLVSFYNNEISEKSEIFDDQFSVERPDGSNFTLKIRSTKLEDSAMYFCASKWTSGDEQFFGPGTRLTVL.